A single sample gave rise to the 21 T cell receptor beta chains below, sequenced in a study of blood T cell repertoires in COVID-19 (dated by TCRdb to about 2020). The receptor library was made with the immunoSEQ multiplex PCR assay. TCRdb stores this immuneACCESS table with in-frame sequences only. Part of the clones is absent; in the studies checked, under half of the shortfall reflects unresolved V genes, and no reason is known for the rest. The sample profile shows 210,000 or so clones; under 90% of them were found once. Of the sample, about 7.8% falls within the top ten clones. Sequencing was done on a sample of peripheral blood. The receptors come from a woman of 80 years or more with COVID-19, enrolled during active disease.

The rearrangement joins TRBV4-1 to TRBJ1-3; D unresolved. The CDR3 runs to 14 residues. CDR1 is MGHRA and CDR2 is YSYEKL in the germline V gene. Between the trimmed V and J ends, which lost 0 bases and 4 bases, there was a span of 7 bases. The CDR3: CASSQDGAGNTIYF. CDR3 coding DNA: TGCGCCAGCAGCCAAGACGGAGCGGGAAACACCATATATTTT.

This clone turned up a few times. The V gene is TRBV4-1, the J gene TRBJ1-4, with a tentative D call TRBD1 (6 bases). Germline V gene lookup returns CDR1 MGHRA and CDR2 YSYEKL. V dropped 4 bases and J dropped 1 base, with 10 bases sitting between them. The CDR3 length is 15 residues. CDR3 residues: CASSLGGQTNEKLFF. CDR3 coding DNA: TGCGCCAGCAGCCTGGGGGGGCAAACTAATGAAAAACTGTTTTTT.

V gene TRBV3-1 (or the pseudogene TRBV3-2) combines with J gene TRBJ1-6; D is ambiguous. This CDR3 spans 15 amino acids. The germline V gene has CDR1 LGHDT and CDR2 YNNKEL (reference sequence). With 6 bases removed from V and 6 bases from J, the gap between germline ends came to 15 bases. CDR3 nucleotide sequence: TGTGCCAGCAGAAATACCGGGATCTCTAATTCACCCCTCCACTTT. Translation gives CASRNTGISNSPLHF.

The chain is built from TRBV7-3 and TRBJ1-6; D is unclear. CDR1 and CDR2 from the germline V gene are SGHTA and FQGTGA. The V and J ends lost 1 base and 7 bases respectively, with 5 bases between them. This CDR3 is 13 amino acids long. For the CDR3, the DNA is TGTGCCAGCAGCTTAAATCAGAATTCACCCCTCCACTTT. Amino acids: CASSLNQNSPLHF.

The chain couples TRBV12-3 or TRBV12-4 to TRBJ1-2; D may be TRBD1 (5 bases). The CDR3 sequence is 13 residues long. V shed 2 bases and J shed 7 bases, with 11 bases lying between them. The chain's CDR3 is CASSLNRLGGYTF. The CDR3 nucleotides are TGTGCCAGCAGTTTAAACAGGCTTGGTGGCTACACCTTC.

The J gene is TRBJ1-5, the V gene TRBV27; TRBD1 is a possible D gene (5 bases). Trimming removed 6 bases from V and 8 bases from J, with 20 bases in between. In germline, CDR1 is MNHEY, CDR2 SMNVEV (reference sequence). This CDR3 contains 15 residues. CDR3 DNA sequence: TGTGCCAGCAGCTTTCGAGGGGCTCGGAGGGAGCCCCAGCATTTT. Translated, it gives CASSFRGARREPQHF.

The chain carries TRBV3-1 (or the pseudogene TRBV3-2) and TRBJ2-5, with a weak D call TRBD2 (6 bases). Per the germline V gene, CDR1 is LGHDT and CDR2 is YNNKEL (reference sequence). The CDR3 is made up of 15 amino acids. Between the trimmed V and J ends, which lost 5 bases and 2 bases, there was a span of 15 bases. CDR3 loop: CASSGSSGGQETQYF. In nucleotides, the CDR3 is TGTGCCAGCAGCGGATCTTCCGGGGGTCAAGAGACCCAGTACTTC.

V and J are TRBV5-6 and TRBJ1-5, with TRBD1 identical over 8 bases. V dropped 3 bases and J dropped 3; count of bases not matched to a gene: 8. This CDR3 is built from 16 residues. Germline assignment: CDR1 SGHDT and CDR2 YYEEEE. This CDR3 is CASSWGGTGANQPQHF. The CDR3 DNA sequence: TGTGCCAGCAGCTGGGGTGGGACAGGCGCCAATCAGCCCCAGCATTTT.

V gene TRBV5-1 combines with J gene TRBJ1-1, with D hard to call. The V gene's germline CDR1 is SGHRS and CDR2 YFSETQ. This CDR3 region has 14 residues. Trimming shortened V by 5 bases and J by 4 bases, and 15 bases separated the two germline ends. The CDR3 reads CASSSTPPSTEAFF. The DNA of the CDR3 is TGCGCCAGCAGTTCCACTCCCCCATCCACTGAAGCTTTCTTT.

The J gene is TRBJ2-5, the V gene TRBV18; D unclear. The germline gives CDR1 KGHSH, CDR2 LQKENI. Trimming removed 3 bases at V and 5 bases at J, with 7 bases between. The CDR3 is made up of 12 amino acids. The CDR3 is CASSPGPETQYF. The CDR3 DNA sequence: TGTGCCAGCTCACCCGGTCCGGAGACCCAGTACTTC.

This chain connects TRBV5-1 to TRBJ2-2; D remains ambiguous. V lost 2 bases and J 8 bases, leaving 16 bases between the germline ends. There are 15 residues in the CDR3. The germline CDR1 and CDR2 sequences are SGHRS and YFSETQ. The CDR3 sequence is CASSFPPPAAGELFF. In DNA form, the CDR3 reads TGCGCCAGCAGCTTTCCCCCCCCCGCTGCGGGGGAGCTGTTTTTT.

The chain uses TRBV14 and TRBJ1-2; 7 nucleotides agree with TRBD1. The length of the CDR3 is 14 residues. V was pared by 4 bases and J by 6 bases, with 8 bases of the junction left unmatched. Germline CDR1 is SGHDN and CDR2 is FVKESK. CDR3 sequence (DNA): TGTGCCAGCAGCCGCATGACAGGGTTCGATGGCTACACCTTC. Protein: CASSRMTGFDGYTF. Together with reference TRBV14 and TRBJ1-2, the CDR3 gives the full variable domain: EAGVTQFPSHSVIEKGQTVTLRCDPISGHDNLYWYRRVMGKEIKFLLHFVKESKQDESGMPNNRFLAERTGGTYSTLKVQPAELEDSGVYFCASSRMTGFDGYTFGSGTRLTVV.

J is TRBJ2-7 and V is TRBV7-9; D is possibly TRBD2 (6 bases). The CDR3 consists of 15 residues. Trimming pared 3 bases from V and 2 bases from J, leaving 14 bases between. CDR1 is SEHNR and CDR2 is FQNEAQ in the germline V gene (reference sequence). DNA of the CDR3: TGTGCCAGCAGCTTGGGGCGGGAAAACCCCTACGAGCAGTACTTC. Translated, it gives CASSLGRENPYEQYF.

This chain links TRBV5-1 with TRBJ1-6, with D tentatively TRBD1 (6 bases). Trimming pared 0 bases from V and 0 bases from J, leaving 16 bases between. This CDR3 spans 19 amino acids. Germline CDR1 SGHRS, CDR2 YFSETQ. CDR3 sequence reads: CASSLEGGGFSSYNSPLHF. The CDR3 coding sequence is TGCGCCAGCAGCTTGGAAGGGGGTGGTTTCAGCTCCTATAATTCACCCCTCCACTTT.

The gene calls are TRBV5-1 and TRBJ2-7; TRBD1 agrees at 8 bases. Germline V gives CDR1 SGHRS, CDR2 YFSETQ. CDR3 length: 19 amino acids. J lost 4 bases, V lost 4 bases, and 22 bases had no gene match. In nucleotides, the CDR3 is TGCGCCAGCAGCGCCAATCAGGGGGCACAGGAGGGATCCTATTACGAGCAGTACTTC. This encodes CASSANQGAQEGSYYEQYF.

The chain uses TRBV28 and TRBJ1-5; possible D gene TRBD1, 5 bases. Between the trimmed V and J ends, which lost 1 base and 2 bases, there was a span of 9 bases. In germline, CDR1 is MDHEN, CDR2 SYDVKM. The CDR3 runs to 15 residues. The CDR3 reads CASSLYSRGNQPQHF. CDR3 sequence (DNA): TGTGCCAGCAGTTTATACTCCAGGGGCAATCAGCCCCAGCATTTT.

The chain is built from TRBV19 and TRBJ1-5; D ambiguous. Germline V gives CDR1 LNHDA, CDR2 SQIVND (reference sequence). V lost 4 bases, J lost 9 bases, and 7 bases lay in between. CDR3 length: 11 residues. CDR3 loop: CASSTGGPQHF. Written as DNA, the CDR3 is TGTGCCAGTAGTACAGGTGGGCCCCAGCATTTT.

The chain joins TRBV29-1 to TRBJ2-3; TRBD2 aligns across 7 bases. V shed 1 base, J shed 0 bases, and the junction held 7 bases outside the gene matches. Germline-derived CDR1 and CDR2 are SQVTM and ANQGSEA. This CDR3 has 16 amino acids. The CDR3 region is CSVEGSSGTSTDTQYF. The CDR3 DNA is TGCAGCGTTGAAGGGTCTAGCGGCACTAGCACAGATACGCAGTATTTT.

The chain combines TRBV6-1 with TRBJ2-1, with 7 positions matching TRBD2. The CDR3 is made up of 15 amino acids. V dropped 3 bases and J dropped 9; count of bases not matched to a gene: 11. CDR1 and CDR2 from the germline V gene are MNHNS and SASEGT. Written as DNA, the CDR3 is TGTGCCAGCAGTGACGTGTTTGGCGGGAGCAGTGAGCAGTTCTTC. It encodes CASSDVFGGSSEQFF.

The chain joins TRBV19 to TRBJ2-3; D is undetermined. Germline V gene sequence: CDR1 LNHDA, CDR2 SQIVND (reference sequence). The CDR3 sequence is 15 residues long. V was shortened by 4 bases and J by 2 bases, with 13 bases between the two germline ends. The CDR3 nucleotides are TGTGCCAGTAGTACAATCGCGGTCACCACAGATACGCAGTATTTT. Translating gives CASSTIAVTTDTQYF. Supplemented by reference TRBV19 and TRBJ2-3, the full variable domain reads DGGITQSPKYLFRKEGQNVTLSCEQNLNHDAMYWYRQDPGQGLRLIYYSQIVNDFQKGDIAEGYSVSREKKESFPLTVTSAQKNPTAFYLCASSTIAVTTDTQYFGPGTRLTVL.

The chain has TRBV5-5 and TRBJ2-3, with TRBD1 as a possible D gene (6 bases). V was clipped by 1 base and J by 4 bases, with 13 bases between them. CDR3 length equals 15 residues. Germline V lookup: CDR1 SGHKS, CDR2 YYEKEE (reference sequence). CDR3 DNA: TGTGCCAGCAGCTTGTTACAGGGTTCCGCAGATACGCAGTATTTT. It translates to CASSLLQGSADTQYF.